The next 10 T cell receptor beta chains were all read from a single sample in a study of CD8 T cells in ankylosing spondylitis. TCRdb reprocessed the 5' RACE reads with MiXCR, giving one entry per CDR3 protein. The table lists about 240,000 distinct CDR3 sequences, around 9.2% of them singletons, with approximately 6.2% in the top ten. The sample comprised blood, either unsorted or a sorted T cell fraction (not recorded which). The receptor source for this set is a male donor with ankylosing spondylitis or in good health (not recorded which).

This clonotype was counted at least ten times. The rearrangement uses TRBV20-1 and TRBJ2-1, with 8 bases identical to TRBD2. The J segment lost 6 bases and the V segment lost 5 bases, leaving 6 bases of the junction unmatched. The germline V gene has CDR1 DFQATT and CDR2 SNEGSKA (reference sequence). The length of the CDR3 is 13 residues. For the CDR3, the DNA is TGCAGTGCTGGAGGGACTAGACCCAATGAGCAGTTCTTC. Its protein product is CSAGGTRPNEQFF.

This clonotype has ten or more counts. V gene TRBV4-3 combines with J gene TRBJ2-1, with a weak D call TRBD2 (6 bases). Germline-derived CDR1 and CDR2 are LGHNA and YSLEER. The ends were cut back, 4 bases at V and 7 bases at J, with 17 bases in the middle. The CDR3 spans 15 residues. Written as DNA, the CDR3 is TGCGCCAGCAGCCTCGGGACTTCAACAGATAATGAGCAGTTCTTC. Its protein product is CASSLGTSTDNEQFF.

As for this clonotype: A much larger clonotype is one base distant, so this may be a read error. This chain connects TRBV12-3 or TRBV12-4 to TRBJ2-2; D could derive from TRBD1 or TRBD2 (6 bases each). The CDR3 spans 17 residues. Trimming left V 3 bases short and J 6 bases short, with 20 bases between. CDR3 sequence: CASSFPGASARAGELFF. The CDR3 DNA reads TGTGCCAGCAGTTTTCCGGGGGCTAGCGCGAGGGCCGGGGAGCTGTTTTTT.

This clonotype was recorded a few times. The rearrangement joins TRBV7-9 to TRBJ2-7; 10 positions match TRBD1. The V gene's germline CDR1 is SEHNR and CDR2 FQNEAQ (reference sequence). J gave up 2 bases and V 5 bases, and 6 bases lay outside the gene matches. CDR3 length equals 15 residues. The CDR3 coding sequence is TGTGCCAGCAGCAAGCGGACAGGGGGAGCCTACGAGCAGTACTTC. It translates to CASSKRTGGAYEQYF.

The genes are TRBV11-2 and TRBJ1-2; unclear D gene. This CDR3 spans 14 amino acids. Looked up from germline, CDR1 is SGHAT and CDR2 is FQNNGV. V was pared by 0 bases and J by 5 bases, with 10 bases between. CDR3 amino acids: CASSLDWGSYGYTF. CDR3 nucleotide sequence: TGTGCCAGCAGCTTAGATTGGGGTTCTTATGGCTACACCTTC.

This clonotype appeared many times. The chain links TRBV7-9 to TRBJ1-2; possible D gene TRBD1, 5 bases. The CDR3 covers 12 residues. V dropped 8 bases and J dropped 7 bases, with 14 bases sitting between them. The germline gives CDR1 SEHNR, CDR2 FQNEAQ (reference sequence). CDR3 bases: TGTGCCAGCGCATGGGGGTCGTCTGGCTACACCTTC. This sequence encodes CASAWGSSGYTF.

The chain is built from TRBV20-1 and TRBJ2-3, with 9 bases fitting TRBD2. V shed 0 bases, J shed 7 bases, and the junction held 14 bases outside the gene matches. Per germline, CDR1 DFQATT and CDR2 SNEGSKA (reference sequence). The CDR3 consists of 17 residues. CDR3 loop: CSARDVLAGHPSYTQYF. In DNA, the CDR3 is TGCAGTGCTAGAGATGTCCTAGCGGGGCATCCCTCCTATACGCAGTATTTT.

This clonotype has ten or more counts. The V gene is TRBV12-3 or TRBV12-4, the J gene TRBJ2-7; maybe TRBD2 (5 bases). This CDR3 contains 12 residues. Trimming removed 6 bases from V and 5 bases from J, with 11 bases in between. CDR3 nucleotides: TGTGCCAGCAGCTTCGAGGGTAACGAGCAGTACTTC. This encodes CASSFEGNEQYF.

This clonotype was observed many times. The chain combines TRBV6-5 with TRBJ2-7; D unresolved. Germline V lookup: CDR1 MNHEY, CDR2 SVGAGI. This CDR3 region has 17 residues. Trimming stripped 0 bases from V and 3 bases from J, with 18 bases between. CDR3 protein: CASSYSPSGLTGYEQYF. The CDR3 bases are TGTGCCAGCAGTTACTCTCCGTCTGGGTTAACCGGCTACGAGCAGTACTTC.

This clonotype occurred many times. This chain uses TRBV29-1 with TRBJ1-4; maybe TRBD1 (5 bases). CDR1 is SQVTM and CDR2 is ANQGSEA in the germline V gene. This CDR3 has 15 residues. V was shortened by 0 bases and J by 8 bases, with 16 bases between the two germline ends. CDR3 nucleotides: TGCAGCGTTGAAGATCGAGCAGGGCCGGTAGAAAAACTGTTTTTT. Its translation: CSVEDRAGPVEKLFF. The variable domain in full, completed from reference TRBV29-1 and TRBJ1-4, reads SAVISQKPSRDICQRGTSLTIQCQVDSQVTMMFWYRQQPGQSLTLIATANQGSEATYESGFVIDKFPISRPNLTFSTLTVSNMSPEDSSIYLCSVEDRAGPVEKLFFGSGTQLSVL.